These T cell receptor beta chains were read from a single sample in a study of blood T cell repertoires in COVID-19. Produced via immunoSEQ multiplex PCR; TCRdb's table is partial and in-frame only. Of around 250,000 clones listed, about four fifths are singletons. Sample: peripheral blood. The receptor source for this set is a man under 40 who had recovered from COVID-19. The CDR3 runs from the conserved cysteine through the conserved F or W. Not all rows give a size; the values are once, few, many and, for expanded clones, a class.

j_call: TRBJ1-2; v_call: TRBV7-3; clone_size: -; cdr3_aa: CASSFEGGRGYTF
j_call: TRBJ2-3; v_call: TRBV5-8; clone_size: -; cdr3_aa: CASSWGGALDNPLSTDTQYF
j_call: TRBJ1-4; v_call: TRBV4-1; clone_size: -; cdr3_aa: CASSQVQGEKLFF
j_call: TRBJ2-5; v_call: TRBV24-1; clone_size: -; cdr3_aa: CATSEADYSETQYF
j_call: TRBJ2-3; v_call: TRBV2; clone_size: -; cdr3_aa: CASSGTGRSVDTQYF
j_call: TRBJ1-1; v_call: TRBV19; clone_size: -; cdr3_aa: CASSIDLRDMNTEAFF
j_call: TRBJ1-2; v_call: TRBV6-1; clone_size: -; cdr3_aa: CASSEVKRTGGYTF
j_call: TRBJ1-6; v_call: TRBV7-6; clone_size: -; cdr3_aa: CASSLDTDYNSPLHF
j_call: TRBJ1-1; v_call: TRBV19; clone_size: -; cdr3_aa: CAAGNTEAFF
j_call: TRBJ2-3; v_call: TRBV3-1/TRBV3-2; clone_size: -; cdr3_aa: CASSLGPTEGDTQYF
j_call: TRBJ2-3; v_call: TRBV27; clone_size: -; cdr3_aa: CASSRTGLAVDDTDTQYF
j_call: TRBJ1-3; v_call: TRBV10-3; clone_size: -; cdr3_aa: CASLQGDGNTIYF
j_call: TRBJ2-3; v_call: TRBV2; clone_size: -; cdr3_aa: CASRSSGGYTDTQYF
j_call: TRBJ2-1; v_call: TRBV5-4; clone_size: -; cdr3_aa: CASSLRGGRSEQFF
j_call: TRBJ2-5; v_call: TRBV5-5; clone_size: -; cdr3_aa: CASSLGSGGAIQAQYF
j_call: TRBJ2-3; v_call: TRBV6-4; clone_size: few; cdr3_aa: CASSELAGGPDTQYF
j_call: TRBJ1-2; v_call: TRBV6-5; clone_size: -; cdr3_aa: CASSYAGQGGNYGYTF
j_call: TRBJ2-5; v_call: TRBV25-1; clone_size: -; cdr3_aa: CASSESGYGDQETQYF
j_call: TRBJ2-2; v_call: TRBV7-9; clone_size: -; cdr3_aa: CASSSLAGQGTGELFF
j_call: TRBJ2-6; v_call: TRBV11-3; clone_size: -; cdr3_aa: CASSLDSSGANVLTF
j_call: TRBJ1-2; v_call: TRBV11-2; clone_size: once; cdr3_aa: CASSRQGGSDYGYTF
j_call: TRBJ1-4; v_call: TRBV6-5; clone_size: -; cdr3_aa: CASSRGSDEKLFF
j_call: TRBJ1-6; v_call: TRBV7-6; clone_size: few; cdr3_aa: CASSPRQASSYNSPLHF
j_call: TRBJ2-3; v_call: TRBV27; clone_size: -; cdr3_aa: CASSNMAHTDTQYF
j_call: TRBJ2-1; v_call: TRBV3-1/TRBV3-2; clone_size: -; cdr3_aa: CASSQFVVNEQFF
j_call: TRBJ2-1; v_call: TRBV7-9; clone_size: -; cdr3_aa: CASSWRQGIGQFF
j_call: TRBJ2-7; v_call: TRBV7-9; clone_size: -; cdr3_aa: CASSPRDRSGDEQYF
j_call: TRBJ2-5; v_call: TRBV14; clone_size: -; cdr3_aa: CASSLALQETQYF
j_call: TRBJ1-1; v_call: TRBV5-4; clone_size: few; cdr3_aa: CASSLRGRTEAFF
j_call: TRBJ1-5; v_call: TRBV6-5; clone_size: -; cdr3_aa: CASSRQGGEDQPQHF